Here is one T cell receptor (beta chain) with its context. Only in-frame clones appear in the TCRdb table, and some are missing; sequencing was by immunoSEQ multiplex PCR. The table has about 76,000 clones, 85% to 95% seen once; the top ten hold more than 1.5%. The V and J ends lost 4 bases and 2 bases respectively, with 15 bases between them. Germline CDR1 reads SGHDN; CDR2 reads FVKESK. CDR3 size: 15 residues. This sample is part of a study of brain T cells in children with intractable seizures. Sequencing was limited to surgery cases with top T cell transcript signatures in brain tissue. Sequencing was performed on peripheral blood, taken at surgery. The V and J genes are TRBV14 and TRBJ2-7; weak D call: TRBD1 (6 bases). This sequence was found in a boy younger than two with tuberous sclerosis and intractable seizures. CDR3 coding DNA: TGTGCCAGCAGCCCATACCGGACAGCGACCTACGAGCAGTACTTC. This translates into CASSPYRTATYEQYF.